This T cell receptor beta chain was identified during a study of cytomegalovirus exposure and HLA in healthy donors. Study-level results: Most TCR sequences were uncommon, yet certain public TCRs appeared in many donors. By HLA locus, TCR association rates varied in a later analysis, with DRB1 showing the most and HLA-C the fewest.

V dropped 3 bases and J dropped 5 bases, with 7 bases sitting between them. The CDR3 length is 11 residues. The germline gives CDR1 DFQATT, CDR2 SNEGSKA (reference sequence). In regard to this clone: Its target is unknown.

The PCR employed 60 Vbeta primers together with 13 Jbeta primers. TCRdb's table, derived via immunoSEQ multiplex PCR, lists solely in-frame clones and lacks some. This repertoire comprises about 130,000 clones; its ten largest clones make up more than 1%. Sample: PBMCs. The sequence derives from a man aged 18 to 30 in good health and CMV-seronegative. J is TRBJ2-5 and V is TRBV20-1; no reliable D call. This CDR3 reads CSASLRETQYF. CDR3 sequence (DNA): TGCAGTGCTAGTTTACGGGAGACCCAGTACTTC.